This is a list of T cell receptor beta chains from one sample in a study of cytomegalovirus exposure and HLA in healthy donors. Here immunoSEQ multiplex PCR was the method, and the copy in TCRdb shows in-frame clones only, minus some. The sample records just over 150,000 clones, about three quarters being singletons. The sequenced sample was PBMCs. Receptor source: a woman in her thirties or forties in good health and CMV-seronegative. Both conserved end residues are part of each CDR3. D genes are given only for firm matches. The listing skips clone size in some rows; elsewhere it reads once, few, many or a size class.

clone_size: few; v_call: TRBV18; j_call: TRBJ2-7; d_call: TRBD2; cdr3_aa: CASSPPRGRSYEQYF; cdr3_nt: TGTGCCAGCTCACCGCCCCGCGGGAGATCCTACGAGCAGTACTTC
clone_size: .; v_call: TRBV7-2; j_call: TRBJ2-3; d_call: .; cdr3_aa: CASSSSGASGTQYF; cdr3_nt: TGTGCCAGCAGCTCAAGCGGCGCGTCGGGTACGCAGTATTTT
clone_size: .; v_call: TRBV27; j_call: TRBJ2-5; d_call: TRBD2; cdr3_aa: CASSLLGLAGTEETQYF; cdr3_nt: TGTGCCAGCAGTTTATTGGGACTAGCGGGGACCGAAGAGACCCAGTACTTC
clone_size: .; v_call: TRBV5-4; j_call: TRBJ2-2; d_call: TRBD2; cdr3_aa: CASSPKAGGPNLKDGELFF; cdr3_nt: TGTGCCAGCAGCCCAAAAGCGGGGGGGCCTAACTTGAAGGACGGGGAGCTGTTTTTT
clone_size: .; v_call: TRBV6-1; j_call: TRBJ2-3; d_call: .; cdr3_aa: CASSEEEGGEDTQYF; cdr3_nt: TGTGCCAGCAGTGAAGAGGAGGGGGGGGAAGATACGCAGTATTTT
clone_size: .; v_call: TRBV5-1; j_call: TRBJ2-3; d_call: .; cdr3_aa: CASSLGSGGASDTQYF; cdr3_nt: TGCGCCAGCAGCTTGGGGTCTGGGGGGGCCTCAGATACGCAGTATTTT
clone_size: once; v_call: TRBV6-1; j_call: TRBJ1-5; d_call: .; cdr3_aa: CASSEVDSFQPQHF; cdr3_nt: TGTGCCAGCAGTGAAGTGGACAGCTTTCAGCCCCAGCATTTT
clone_size: .; v_call: TRBV2; j_call: TRBJ2-2; d_call: .; cdr3_aa: CASSERAGELFF; cdr3_nt: TGTGCCAGCAGTGAGAGAGCCGGGGAGCTGTTTTTT
clone_size: .; v_call: TRBV5-1; j_call: TRBJ2-7; d_call: TRBD1; cdr3_aa: CASRMGQGYEQYF; cdr3_nt: TGCGCCAGCCGCATGGGACAGGGGTACGAGCAGTACTTC
clone_size: .; v_call: TRBV6-6; j_call: TRBJ1-6; d_call: TRBD1; cdr3_aa: CASQAPRDRDSPLHF; cdr3_nt: TGTGCCAGCCAAGCCCCCCGGGACAGGGATTCACCCCTCCACTTT
clone_size: .; v_call: TRBV18; j_call: TRBJ1-1; d_call: TRBD1; cdr3_aa: CASSPRQGAKDTEAFF; cdr3_nt: TGTGCCAGCTCACCAAGACAGGGTGCCAAGGACACTGAAGCTTTCTTT
clone_size: .; v_call: TRBV28; j_call: TRBJ1-4; d_call: .; cdr3_aa: CASSSTATNEKLFF; cdr3_nt: TGTGCCAGCAGTTCGACAGCAACTAATGAAAAACTGTTTTTT